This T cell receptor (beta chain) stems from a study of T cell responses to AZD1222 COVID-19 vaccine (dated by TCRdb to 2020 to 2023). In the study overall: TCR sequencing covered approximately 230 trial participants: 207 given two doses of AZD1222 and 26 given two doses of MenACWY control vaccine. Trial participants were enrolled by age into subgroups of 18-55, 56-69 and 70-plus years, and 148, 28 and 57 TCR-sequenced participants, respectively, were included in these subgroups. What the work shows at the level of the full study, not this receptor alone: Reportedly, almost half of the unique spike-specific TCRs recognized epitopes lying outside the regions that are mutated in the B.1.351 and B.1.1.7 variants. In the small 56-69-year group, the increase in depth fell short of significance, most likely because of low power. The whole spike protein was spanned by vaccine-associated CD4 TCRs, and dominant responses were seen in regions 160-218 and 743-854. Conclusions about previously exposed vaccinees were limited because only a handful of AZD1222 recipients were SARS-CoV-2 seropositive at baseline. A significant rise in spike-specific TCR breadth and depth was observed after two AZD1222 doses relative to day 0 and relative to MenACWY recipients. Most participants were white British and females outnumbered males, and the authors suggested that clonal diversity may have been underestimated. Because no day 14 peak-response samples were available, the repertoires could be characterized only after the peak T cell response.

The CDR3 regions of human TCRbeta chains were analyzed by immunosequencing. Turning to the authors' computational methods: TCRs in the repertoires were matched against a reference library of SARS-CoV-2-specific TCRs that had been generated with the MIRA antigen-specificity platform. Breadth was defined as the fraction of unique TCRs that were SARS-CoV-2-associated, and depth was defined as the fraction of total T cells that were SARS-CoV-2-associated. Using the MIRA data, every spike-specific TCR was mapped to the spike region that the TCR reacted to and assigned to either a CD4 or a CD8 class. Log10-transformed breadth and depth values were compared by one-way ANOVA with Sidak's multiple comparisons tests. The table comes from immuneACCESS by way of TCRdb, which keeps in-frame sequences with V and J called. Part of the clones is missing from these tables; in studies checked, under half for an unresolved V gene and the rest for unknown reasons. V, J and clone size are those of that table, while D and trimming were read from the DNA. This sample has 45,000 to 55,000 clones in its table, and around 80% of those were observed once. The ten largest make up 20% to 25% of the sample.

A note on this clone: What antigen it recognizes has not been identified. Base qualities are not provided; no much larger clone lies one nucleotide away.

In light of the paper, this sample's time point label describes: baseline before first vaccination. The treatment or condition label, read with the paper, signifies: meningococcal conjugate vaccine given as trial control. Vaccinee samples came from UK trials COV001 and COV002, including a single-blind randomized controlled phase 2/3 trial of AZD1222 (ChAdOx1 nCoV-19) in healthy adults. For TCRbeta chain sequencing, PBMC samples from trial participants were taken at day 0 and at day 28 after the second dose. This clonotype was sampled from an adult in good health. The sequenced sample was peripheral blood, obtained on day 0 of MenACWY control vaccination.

The base sequence is TGTGCCAGCAGCGTAGGGGGCTCCGAGCCCAGTGAGCAGTTCTTC. Translation gives CASSVGGSEPSEQFF. The chain is assembled from TRBV9 and TRBJ2-1; TRBD1 might be the D gene, on 5 matching bases. V loses 0 bases of germline sequence and J loses 9 bases, and the interval between the two ends is 16 bases. Its CDR3 holds 15 amino acids, cysteine through phenylalanine. The sequence is cut down to CDR3 DNA, 45 bases in frame from base 1. CDR1 SGDLS and CDR2 YYNGEE are derived from the germline V gene.